A selection of T cell receptor beta chains follows, all from one sample in a study of shared clonotypes between healthy human individuals. Generated by immunoSEQ multiplex PCR, the TCRdb table keeps only in-frame clones and is missing some. The table lists hundreds of thousands of clones, around 73% of them singletons. The sequencing input was memory CD4+ T cells sorted from blood. The source is a woman in her twenties or thirties in good health. CDR3s include the opening cysteine and the closing phenylalanine or tryptophan. D genes are given only for firm matches. Clone sizes are given selectively: once, few, many, or a class where the clone is expanded.

V	size	J	D	CDR3	DNA
TRBV11-2	.	TRBJ2-7	TRBD1	CASSLSTGGQYF	TGTGCCAGCAGCCTTTCAACAGGGGGGCAGTACTTC
TRBV19	.	TRBJ2-7	TRBD2	CASSLRPGSSGSWNEQYF	TGTGCCAGTAGCCTTAGGCCCGGGTCTAGCGGGAGTTGGAACGAGCAGTACTTC
TRBV5-5	.	TRBJ2-7	.	CASSLRGSAYEQYF	TGTGCCAGCAGCTTACGTGGGTCGGCCTACGAGCAGTACTTC
TRBV6-1	.	TRBJ2-7	.	CASSPGADAPYEQYF	TGTGCCAGCAGTCCCGGAGCGGACGCCCCCTACGAGCAGTACTTC
TRBV12-5	.	TRBJ2-1	.	CASGLDAYNEQFF	TGTGCTAGTGGTTTGGACGCGTACAATGAGCAGTTCTTC
TRBV11-2	.	TRBJ2-7	TRBD1	CASSEFPGQGPYEQYF	TGTGCCAGCAGCGAATTCCCGGGACAGGGCCCCTACGAGCAGTACTTC
TRBV25-1	.	TRBJ2-6	TRBD1	CASSRPGTDHSGANVLTF	TGTGCCAGCAGTAGACCCGGGACAGACCACTCTGGGGCCAACGTCCTGACTTTC
TRBV5-1	.	TRBJ1-3	.	CASSLGGGSGNTIYF	TGCGCCAGCAGCTTGGGGGGAGGATCTGGAAACACCATATATTTT
TRBV19	few	TRBJ2-3	.	CASSIVNDMSDTQYF	TGTGCCAGTAGTATAGTAAATGATATGTCCGATACGCAGTATTTT
TRBV5-1	.	TRBJ2-7	TRBD2	CASSQATGTSSYEQYF	TGCGCCAGCAGCCAGGCTACCGGGACTAGCTCCTACGAGCAGTACTTC
TRBV11-3	.	TRBJ1-5	.	CASSVPWTNQPQHF	TGTGCCAGCAGCGTGCCCTGGACCAATCAGCCCCAGCATTTT
TRBV7-9	.	TRBJ1-2	TRBD1	CASSVTGGAVSGYTF	TGTGCCAGCAGCGTAACAGGGGGCGCGGTGAGTGGCTACACCTTC
TRBV28	.	TRBJ1-1	TRBD1	CASSKPRQGREAFF	TGTGCCAGCAGTAAGCCTCGACAGGGTCGGGAAGCTTTCTTT
TRBV27	.	TRBJ2-2	.	CASSLTERNTGELFF	TGTGCCAGCAGTTTGACAGAGCGGAACACCGGGGAGCTGTTTTTT
TRBV9	.	TRBJ2-3	TRBD2	CASSVTSGTTDTQYF	TGTGCCAGCAGCGTGACTAGCGGAACCACAGATACGCAGTATTTT
TRBV28	.	TRBJ1-2	.	CASGVPAVPFYGYTF	TGTGCCAGCGGGGTACCCGCGGTGCCCTTCTATGGCTACACCTTC
TRBV15	few	TRBJ2-1	TRBD1	CATSSLWTGQGNEQFF	TGTGCCACCAGCAGCCTTTGGACAGGGCAGGGGAATGAGCAGTTCTTC
TRBV4-1	.	TRBJ1-5	.	CASSQDRDTYSNQPQHF	TGCGCCAGCAGCCAAGACCGGGACACATATAGCAATCAGCCCCAGCATTTT
TRBV28	.	TRBJ1-2	.	CASSFSGPYGYTF	TGTGCCAGCAGTTTCTCAGGGCCCTATGGCTACACCTTC
TRBV29-1	once	TRBJ1-2	.	CSVQEGQNYGYTF	TGCAGCGTTCAAGAGGGACAAAACTATGGCTACACCTTC
TRBV28	.	TRBJ1-2	TRBD1	CASSTTGSNYGYTF	TGTGCCAGCAGCACGACAGGGTCAAACTATGGCTACACCTTC
TRBV5-1	.	TRBJ2-7	.	CASSLAADRSSYEQYF	TGCGCCAGCAGCTTGGCCGCGGACCGAAGCTCCTACGAGCAGTACTTC
TRBV7-9	.	TRBJ2-3	.	CASSPRVATDTQYF	TGTGCCAGCAGCCCCCGAGTGGCCACAGATACGCAGTATTTT
TRBV10-1	.	TRBJ2-1	TRBD2	CASSEWTSGMGVYNEQFF	TGCGCCAGCAGTGAATGGACTAGCGGGATGGGTGTCTACAATGAGCAGTTCTTC
TRBV7-3	.	TRBJ2-1	.	CASSSTGNEQFF	TGTGCCAGCAGCTCAACGGGAAATGAGCAGTTCTTC
TRBV4-1	.	TRBJ1-4	.	CASSQAGRSNEKLFF	TGCGCCAGCAGCCAAGCCGGTCGCAGTAATGAAAAACTGTTTTTT
TRBV6-6	.	TRBJ2-3	.	CASSPTQHRLDTQYF	TGTGCCAGCAGTCCGACTCAGCACCGACTAGATACGCAGTATTTT
TRBV19	few	TRBJ2-2	.	CASSPGAATGELFF	TGTGCCAGTAGTCCGGGGGCGGCGACCGGGGAGCTGTTTTTT
TRBV27	.	TRBJ1-1	.	CASSWDGTLAEAFF	TGTGCCAGCAGTTGGGACGGGACTCTTGCTGAAGCTTTCTTT
TRBV11-2	.	TRBJ1-1	.	CASSLETGRDTEAFF	TGTGCCAGCAGCTTAGAGACAGGTAGGGACACTGAAGCTTTCTTT
TRBV11-2	few	TRBJ2-3	.	CASSSQGLPGGDTQYF	TGTGCCAGCAGCTCCCAGGGACTCCCCGGTGGAGATACGCAGTATTTT
TRBV29-1	many	TRBJ2-1	TRBD2	CSVDSSGSGNEQFF	TGCAGCGTTGATTCTAGCGGGAGTGGAAATGAGCAGTTCTTC
TRBV2	.	TRBJ1-5	.	CASSPKGRGGNSNQPQHF	TGTGCCAGCAGTCCGAAAGGTCGGGGGGGTAATAGCAATCAGCCCCAGCATTTT
TRBV28	.	TRBJ2-3	TRBD1	CASSPTGTGITDTQYF	TGTGCCAGCAGTCCCACCGGGACAGGGATCACAGATACGCAGTATTTT
TRBV30	.	TRBJ1-3	.	CAWSRKGSGNTIYF	TGTGCCTGGTCACGGAAGGGCTCTGGAAACACCATATATTTT
TRBV14	.	TRBJ2-7	.	CASSWGLRAKQYF	TGTGCCAGCAGCTGGGGACTCAGGGCGAAGCAGTACTTC
TRBV4-2	.	TRBJ1-1	TRBD1	CASSPTGQGAGTEAFF	TGTGCCAGCAGCCCAACAGGACAGGGGGCCGGGACTGAAGCTTTCTTT
TRBV5-1	.	TRBJ2-5	.	CASSLSVQETQYF	TGCGCCAGCAGTTTAAGCGTCCAAGAGACCCAGTACTTC
TRBV10-1	.	TRBJ2-1	TRBD2	CASSDLAGTGMTDEQFF	TGCGCCAGCAGTGACCTAGCGGGAACAGGTATGACTGATGAGCAGTTCTTC
TRBV5-1	few	TRBJ2-3	.	CASSSQGQTDTQYF	TGCGCCAGCAGCTCACAGGGTCAGACAGATACGCAGTATTTT
TRBV7-9	.	TRBJ2-3	TRBD2	CASSLTSGRATDTQYF	TGTGCCAGCAGCCTGACTAGCGGGAGGGCCACAGATACGCAGTATTTT
TRBV5-1	.	TRBJ2-4	.	CASSSSNIQYF	TGCGCCAGCAGCTCCTCAAATATTCAGTACTTC
TRBV19	.	TRBJ2-7	.	CASSIGRSSYEQYF	TGTGCCAGTAGTATAGGGCGGAGCTCCTACGAGCAGTACTTC
TRBV6-5	.	TRBJ1-4	.	CASRAGLTNEKLFF	TGTGCCAGCAGGGCGGGACTGACGAATGAAAAACTGTTTTTT
TRBV5-1	.	TRBJ2-7	TRBD2	CASRLAGNSYEQYF	TGCGCCAGCAGGCTAGCGGGAAACTCCTACGAGCAGTACTTC
TRBV28	.	TRBJ2-7	TRBD1	CASSSTGGIGYEQYF	TGTGCCAGCAGTAGTACAGGGGGCATTGGCTACGAGCAGTACTTC
TRBV7-9	.	TRBJ2-5	.	CASSLLSSSETQYF	TGTGCCAGCAGCCTCTTATCTAGCTCGGAGACCCAGTACTTC
TRBV28	many	TRBJ2-7	TRBD1	CASSFGGTGYYEQYF	TGTGCCAGCAGTTTTGGGGGGACAGGGTACTACGAGCAGTACTTC
TRBV7-8	.	TRBJ2-5	.	CASSLGRLPTQYF	TGTGCCAGCAGCTTAGGTCGGCTCCCGACCCAGTACTTC
TRBV27	.	TRBJ2-2	TRBD2	CASGRSGRTGELFF	TGTGCCAGCGGCCGTAGCGGGAGGACCGGGGAGCTGTTTTTT
TRBV7-6	.	TRBJ1-3	.	CASSPRQASSGNTIYF	TGTGCCAGCAGCCCAAGACAGGCCTCCTCTGGAAACACCATATATTTT
TRBV5-1	.	TRBJ2-7	TRBD1	CASSGGQGTNEQYF	TGCGCCAGCAGCGGCGGACAGGGTACGAACGAGCAGTACTTC
TRBV27	.	TRBJ2-1	TRBD2	CASSQGLVSAKQFF	TGTGCCAGCAGTCAGGGACTAGTGTCGGCTAAGCAGTTCTTC
TRBV15	.	TRBJ2-3	TRBD2	CATSRDPREGSDTQYF	TGTGCCACCAGCAGAGATCCCAGGGAGGGTTCAGATACGCAGTATTTT
TRBV11-2	.	TRBJ1-3	.	CASSLVRGSGNTIYF	TGTGCCAGCAGCTTAGTCAGGGGATCTGGAAACACCATATATTTT
TRBV30	.	TRBJ1-4	TRBD1	CAWIDRGRSHEKLFF	TGTGCCTGGATCGACAGGGGAAGGAGCCATGAAAAACTGTTTTTT
TRBV2	many	TRBJ2-2	TRBD2	CAEREKDTGELFF	TGTGCTGAGCGGGAGAAAGACACCGGGGAGCTGTTTTTT